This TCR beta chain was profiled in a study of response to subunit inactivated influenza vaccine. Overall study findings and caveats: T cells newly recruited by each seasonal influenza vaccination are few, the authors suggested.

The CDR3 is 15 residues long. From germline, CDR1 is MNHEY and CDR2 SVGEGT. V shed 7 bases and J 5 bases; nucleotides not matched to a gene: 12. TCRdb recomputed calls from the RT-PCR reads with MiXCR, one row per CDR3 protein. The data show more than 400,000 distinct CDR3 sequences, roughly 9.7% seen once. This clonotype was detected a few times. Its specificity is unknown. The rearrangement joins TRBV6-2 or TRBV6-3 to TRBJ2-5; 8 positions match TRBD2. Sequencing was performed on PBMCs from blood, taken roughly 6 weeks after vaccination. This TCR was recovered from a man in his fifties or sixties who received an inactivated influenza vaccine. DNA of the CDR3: TGTGCCAGCAAAGCGGACAGCGGGGGATGGGAGACCCAGTACTTC. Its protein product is CASKADSGGWETQYF.